The clone carrying this TCR beta chain was detected only a few times. Its antigen is not known. From germline, CDR1 is SGHDN and CDR2 FVKESK. Trimming cost V 3 bases and J 1 base, with 15 bases left between them. The CDR3 is 16 residues long. TCRdb reanalysed the RT-PCR reads using MiXCR and keeps one entry per CDR3 protein. The table lists approximately 230,000 distinct CDR3 sequences, more than 10% of them singletons, with about 8% in the top ten. These data are taken from a study of response to subunit inactivated influenza vaccine. Overall study findings and caveats: Each seasonal influenza vaccination, the authors suggested, recruits few new T cells.

The V call is TRBV14, the J call TRBJ1-1, with TRBD1 as a possible D gene (6 bases). This specimen consisted of non-naive T cells sorted from PBMCs, obtained around 14 days before vaccination. The source is a man aged 50 to 60 who received an inactivated influenza vaccine. The CDR3 sequence is CASSQLNRVQNTEAFF. Here the CDR3 DNA reads TGTGCCAGCAGCCAGCTCAACAGGGTCCAGAACACTGAAGCTTTCTTT.